This TCR beta chain was documented in a study of T cells in Graves' hyperthyroidism and ophthalmopathy. Using RNA transcripts as the source, TCR beta CDR3 regions were amplified. When the TCR CDR3 underwent first-round RT-PCR, the HTBI primer set was used. A single record per CDR3 protein comes from TCRdb applying MiXCR to the multiplex PCR reads. The sample gives hundreds of thousands of distinct CDR3 sequences, more than 20% of which show up once; 34% is in the top ten. This clonotype was picked up a small number of times. The V gene's germline CDR1 is LNHNV and CDR2 YYDKDF (reference sequence). Trimming shortened V by 1 base and J by 4 bases, and 7 bases separated the two germline ends. The CDR3 totals 14 residues.

The chain joins TRBV15 to TRBJ1-4; the D gene is possibly TRBD1 (5 bases). Sequencing was performed on blood. This sequence originates from a man aged 25 to 45 with Graves' ophthalmopathy. CDR3 sequence reads: CATSRGRGNEKLFF. In DNA form, the CDR3 reads TGTGCCACCAGCAGAGGGAGGGGTAATGAAAAACTGTTTTTT.